This T cell receptor (beta chain) was sequenced during a study of T cell responses to AZD1222 COVID-19 vaccine (dated by TCRdb to the early 2020s). Looking at the study overall: TCR sequencing was performed for fewer than 250 trial participants, of whom about 200 were given two doses of AZD1222 and approximately 25 were given two doses of MenACWY control vaccine. Trial participants were enrolled by age into subgroups of 18-55, 56-69 and 70-plus years, and 148, 28 and 57 TCR-sequenced participants, respectively, were included in these subgroups. The investigation overall reported the following: In the small 56-69-year group, the increase in depth fell short of significance, most likely because of low power. Spike-specific TCR breadth and depth rose significantly after two AZD1222 doses compared with day 0 and with MenACWY recipients. Because no day 14 peak-response samples were available, repertoires were characterized only after the peak T cell response. Only five or six AZD1222 recipients were SARS-CoV-2 seropositive at baseline, limiting conclusions about previously exposed vaccinees. The vaccine-associated CD4 TCRs covered the entire spike protein, and the dominant responses fell in regions 160-218 and 743-854. Reportedly, almost half of the unique spike-specific TCRs recognized epitopes lying outside the regions that are mutated in the B.1.351 and B.1.1.7 variants. Participants were mostly white British and included more females than males, and it was suggested by the authors that clonal diversity may have been underestimated.

What this sample's time point label stands for: about 28 days (+/-7) after the second vaccine dose. Taken with the paper, the label for treatment or condition translates to: meningococcal conjugate vaccine given as trial control. Samples from vaccinated people were obtained from the UK trials COV001 and COV002, which included a single-blind randomized controlled phase 2/3 trial of AZD1222 (ChAdOx1 nCoV-19) in healthy adults. Trial participant PBMC samples were collected at day 0 and day 28 after the second dose for TCRbeta chain sequencing. A note on this clone: The target of this receptor is not known. Per-base qualities were not stored, and no clone one base away is much larger.

Germline trimming amounts to 4 bases on V and 1 base on J, with 12 as the count of junction bases outside the gene matches. CDR3 length: 17 amino acids, cysteine to phenylalanine. CDR3 DNA is the only sequence kept; it has 51 bases, read in frame from the first base. CDR1 and CDR2, looked up from the germline V gene (reference sequence), are LNHDA and SQIVND. The CDR3 regions of human TCRbeta chains were analyzed by immunosequencing. Turning to the authors' computational methods: Repertoire TCRs were checked for matches against a reference library of SARS-CoV-2-specific TCRs that had been generated using the MIRA antigen-specificity platform. Breadth was defined as the fraction of unique TCRs that were SARS-CoV-2-associated. Depth was defined as the fraction of total T cells that were SARS-CoV-2-associated. Using the MIRA data, every spike-specific TCR was mapped to the spike region that the TCR reacted to and assigned to either a CD4 or a CD8 class. Log10-transformed breadth and depth values were compared by one-way ANOVA with Sidak's multiple comparisons tests. TCRdb obtained this table from immuneACCESS and retained in-frame rearrangements with V and J assigned. These tables miss some clones; where compared with another copy, unresolved V genes account for less than half of the shortfall, and the remainder is unexplained. V and J calls and clone size are as listed in that table; D and trimming were resolved from the DNA. For this sample the table gives about 200,000 clones, of which around 94% were detected only once. Approximately 4% of the sample goes to the ten largest clones.

The TCR was taken from an adult who received the MenACWY meningococcal vaccine as a control. The chain was built from TRBV19 and TRBJ1-1, with 7 central nucleotides matching TRBD1. The input for sequencing was peripheral blood, taken 28 days after the second dose of the MenACWY control vaccine. The CDR3 here reads CASSTQPLGGWNTEAFF. The bases are TGTGCCAGTAGTACTCAGCCGCTAGGGGGCTGGAACACTGAAGCTTTCTTT.